These 22 T cell receptor beta chains were sequenced from one sample in a study of response to subunit inactivated influenza vaccine. Via MiXCR, TCRdb re-called the RT-PCR reads, giving one row per CDR3 protein. Counted here are 650,000 to 800,000 distinct CDR3 sequences, less than 20% occurring once; the ten biggest clones make up under 13%. Sequencing was performed on PBMCs from blood, taken around 5 days after vaccination. The receptors originated from a man between 50 and 59 years old who received an inactivated influenza vaccine.

Ten or more counts support this clonotype. DNA for the CDR3: TGTGCCAGCAGCTTAGCTCAGGGGCTACGGACTGAAGCTTTCTTT. As protein: CASSLAQGLRTEAFF. The chain couples TRBV7-9 to TRBJ1-1; D is perhaps TRBD1 (6 bases). The CDR3 consists of 15 residues. V gave up 0 bases and J gave up 5 bases, with 13 bases separating them. Germline V lookup: CDR1 SEHNR, CDR2 FQNEAQ (reference sequence). Supplemented by reference TRBV7-9 and TRBJ1-1, the full variable domain reads DTGVSQNPRHKITKRGQNVTFRCDPISEHNRLYWYRQTLGQGPEFLTYFQNEAQLEKSRLLSDRFSAERPKGSFSTLEIQRTEQGDSAMYLCASSLAQGLRTEAFFGQGTRLTVV.

In its sample, this clonotype was seen a few times. This chain links TRBV7-2 with TRBJ2-1; 11 bases are a match to TRBD2. CDR3 size: 18 residues. The germline gives CDR1 SGHTA, CDR2 FQGNSA. V lost 0 bases and J lost 1; bases outside the gene matches: 5. CDR3 sequence: CASSLATSGKRSYNEQFF. CDR3 in DNA: TGTGCCAGCAGCTTAGCGACTAGCGGGAAGAGATCCTACAATGAGCAGTTCTTC.

This clonotype was observed a few times. V and J are TRBV11-1 and TRBJ2-7; D gene unclear. The CDR3 is 15 amino acids. With 0 bases removed from V and 3 bases from J, the gap between germline ends came to 12 bases. Germline V lookup: CDR1 SGHAT, CDR2 FQDESV (reference sequence). The CDR3 bases are TGTGCCAGCAGCTTAGCGTTCGGCTCTTACTACGAGCAGTACTTC. Translation: CASSLAFGSYYEQYF.

This clonotype occurred a few times. The chain links TRBV20-1 to TRBJ2-1; 11 nucleotides match TRBD2. The germline V gene encodes CDR1 DFQATT and CDR2 SNEGSKA (reference sequence). The CDR3 is made up of 15 amino acids. The V and J ends lost 3 bases and 4 bases, in that order; junction bases with no gene match: 5. The CDR3 sequence is CSARQLAGVYNEQFF. Here the CDR3 DNA reads TGCAGTGCTAGGCAACTAGCGGGAGTTTACAATGAGCAGTTCTTC.

The chain is built from TRBV6-5 and TRBJ1-4; no firm D call. Trimming left V 4 bases short and J 7 bases short, with 13 bases between. The CDR3 runs to 14 residues. Germline V gives CDR1 MNHEY, CDR2 SVGAGI. CDR3 in amino acids: CASSSDGRGEKLFF. The CDR3 DNA is TGTGCCAGCAGTTCGGACGGCCGGGGTGAAAAACTGTTTTTT.

The chain carries TRBV20-1 and TRBJ2-5; 7 nucleotides match TRBD1. V dropped 3 bases and J dropped 5; count of bases not matched to a gene: 6. Germline lookup yields CDR1 DFQATT and CDR2 SNEGSKA (reference sequence). CDR3 size: 13 residues. CDR3 loop: CSASPQGRETQYF. CDR3 nucleotides: TGCAGTGCTAGCCCACAGGGGCGGGAGACCCAGTACTTC.

This clonotype has more than one count but fewer than ten. The rearrangement joins TRBV7-9 to TRBJ2-3; D is ambiguous. The CDR3 length is 16 residues. The V and J ends lost 2 bases and 2 bases respectively, with 14 bases between them. Germline assignment: CDR1 SEHNR and CDR2 FQNEAQ (reference sequence). The CDR3 DNA reads TGTGCCAGCAGCTTACAAGAGGACCCCTTCACAGATACGCAGTATTTT. This translates into CASSLQEDPFTDTQYF.

This clonotype was seen at least ten times. The chain has TRBV6-1 and TRBJ2-4, with 9 bases matching TRBD1. V trimming: 5 bases; J trimming: 4 bases; junction bases outside the gene matches: 9. The germline V gene encodes CDR1 MNHNS and CDR2 SASEGT. The CDR3 has 16 residues. Here the CDR3 reads CASSPEVGTGKNIQYF. In DNA form, the CDR3 reads TGTGCCAGCAGTCCTGAGGTGGGGACAGGGAAAAACATTCAGTACTTC.

This clonotype was counted at least ten times. This sequence joins TRBV6-2 or TRBV6-3 and TRBJ2-2; 7 bases agree with TRBD2. Losses at the gene ends were 6 bases for V and 0 bases for J; bases not matched to a gene: 7. The CDR3 contains 16 residues. The V gene's germline CDR1 is MNHEY and CDR2 SVGEGT. The CDR3: CASRPGGRPNTGELFF. CDR3 DNA sequence: TGTGCCAGCAGACCGGGCGGGAGACCGAACACCGGGGAGCTGTTTTTT.

The chain employs TRBV24-1 and TRBJ2-1; maybe TRBD1 (6 bases). The germline V gene encodes CDR1 KGHDR and CDR2 SFDVKD. The CDR3 runs to 16 residues. V lost 4 bases to trimming and J lost 1 base, with 13 bases between them. CDR3 sequence: CATSDRIRGSYNEQFF. For the CDR3, the DNA is TGTGCCACCAGTGACCGAATCAGGGGATCCTACAATGAGCAGTTCTTC.

The chain combines TRBV5-6 with TRBJ2-1; D gene ambiguous. Germline V gives CDR1 SGHDT, CDR2 YYEEEE. The CDR3 consists of 16 residues. V was clipped by 0 bases and J by 6 bases, with 16 bases between them. The CDR3 loop reads CASSLVGLEDGNEQFF. As DNA, the CDR3 is TGTGCCAGCAGCTTGGTAGGCCTCGAAGACGGCAATGAGCAGTTCTTC.

This clonotype was counted at least ten times. The chain couples TRBV20-1 to TRBJ1-1, with a tentative D call TRBD1 (6 bases). Trimming removed 5 bases at V and 0 bases at J, with 13 bases between. The CDR3 consists of 14 residues. Per germline, CDR1 DFQATT and CDR2 SNEGSKA (reference sequence). CDR3 residues: CSALGQTVNTEAFF. In nucleotides, the CDR3 is TGCAGTGCTCTTGGACAGACTGTGAACACTGAAGCTTTCTTT.

This sequence joins TRBV6-4 and TRBJ2-5; no definite D call. V was trimmed by 9 bases and J by 9 bases, leaving 8 bases between them. The CDR3 is 9 residues long. The V gene's germline CDR1 is MRHNA and CDR2 SNTAGT. The CDR3: CARSWAQYF. The CDR3 region has the DNA TGTGCCAGGTCTTGGGCCCAGTACTTC.

The chain recombines TRBV10-3 with TRBJ1-2; a weak D match, TRBD1 (5 bases). There are 15 residues in the CDR3. CDR1 is ENHRY, CDR2 SYGVKD, per germline. V lost 5 bases to trimming and J lost 0 bases, with 13 bases between them. DNA of the CDR3: TGTGCCATCAGTCCGGACGTAGGGGCTAACTATGGCTACACCTTC. Translation gives CAISPDVGANYGYTF.

At least ten counts were recorded for this clonotype. V is TRBV29-1 and J is TRBJ1-4; D may be TRBD1 (6 bases). This CDR3 spans 12 amino acids. Germline V CDR1 and CDR2: SQVTM, ANQGSEA. Deletions cut 6 bases from V and 8 bases from J, with 13 bases between. This chain's CDR3 is CSVLRGSEKLFF. For the CDR3, the DNA is TGCAGCGTCCTCAGGGGTAGCGAAAAACTGTTTTTT.

CDR3 region: CASRWGVDFNEKLFF. The DNA for the CDR3 is TGTGCCAGCAGATGGGGAGTGGATTTTAATGAAAAACTGTTTTTT. This sequence joins TRBV5-6 and TRBJ1-4; no clear D. Trimming cost V 5 bases and J 4 bases, with 15 bases left between them. Germline CDR1 and CDR2: SGHDT and YYEEEE. The CDR3 is 15 amino acids.

The chain couples TRBV28 to TRBJ2-3, with D tentatively TRBD1 (5 bases). The CDR3 extends over 15 amino acids. Germline V lookup: CDR1 MDHEN, CDR2 SYDVKM. Trimming cost V 4 bases and J 4 bases, with 15 bases left between them. CDR3 amino acids: CASSSQGGISDTQYF. CDR3 DNA: TGTGCCAGCAGTTCCCAGGGCGGAATATCAGATACGCAGTATTTT.

This clonotype was seen once. The chain employs TRBV3-1 and TRBJ2-7; the match to TRBD2 covers 9 bases. This CDR3 has 15 amino acids. V dropped 5 bases and J dropped 4; count of bases not matched to a gene: 9. CDR1 and CDR2 (germline): LGHDT, YNNKEL (reference sequence). The CDR3 spells CASSEVAGAQYEQYF. For the CDR3, the DNA is TGTGCCAGCAGCGAAGTAGCGGGAGCTCAGTACGAGCAGTACTTC.

The V and J genes are TRBV6-1 and TRBJ2-7; 12 positions agree with TRBD2. The length of the CDR3 is 15 residues. With 2 bases clipped from V and 2 bases from J, the junction kept 1 base outside the gene matches. The germline V gene has CDR1 MNHNS and CDR2 SASEGT. In DNA, the CDR3 is TGTGCCAGCAGTGAAAGACTAGCGGGGGCCTACGAGCAGTACTTC. Translation gives CASSERLAGAYEQYF.

This clonotype was counted at least ten times. This chain connects TRBV5-1 to TRBJ2-5; D possibly uses TRBD1 or TRBD2 (5 bases each). Germline CDR1 reads SGHRS; CDR2 reads YFSETQ. Trimming took off 1 base at V and 5 bases at J, with 9 bases between the two ends. This CDR3 region has 13 residues. The DNA of the CDR3 is TGCGCCAGCAGCTTGAGGGGCGGGGAGACCCAGTACTTC. The encoded protein is CASSLRGGETQYF.

This clonotype has a handful of counts. The chain is built from TRBV20-1 and TRBJ2-7, with D unclear. Germline-derived CDR1 and CDR2 are DFQATT and SNEGSKA (reference sequence). The CDR3 is made up of 13 amino acids. Between the trimmed V and J ends, which lost 6 bases and 4 bases, there was a span of 16 bases. The DNA for the CDR3 is TGCAGTGCCCCAGCCCAAATCAGGTACGAGCAGTACTTC. Translating it yields CSAPAQIRYEQYF.

This clonotype came up many times. The chain joins TRBV7-9 to TRBJ1-1; 10 nucleotides agree with TRBD1. CDR1 and CDR2 (germline): SEHNR, FQNEAQ (reference sequence). The V segment lost 5 bases and the J segment 4 bases; nucleotides outside the gene matches: 7. The CDR3 runs 15 residues. The CDR3 loop is CASSATGQGFTEAFF. The CDR3 DNA sequence: TGTGCCAGCAGCGCCACGGGACAGGGGTTCACTGAAGCTTTCTTT.